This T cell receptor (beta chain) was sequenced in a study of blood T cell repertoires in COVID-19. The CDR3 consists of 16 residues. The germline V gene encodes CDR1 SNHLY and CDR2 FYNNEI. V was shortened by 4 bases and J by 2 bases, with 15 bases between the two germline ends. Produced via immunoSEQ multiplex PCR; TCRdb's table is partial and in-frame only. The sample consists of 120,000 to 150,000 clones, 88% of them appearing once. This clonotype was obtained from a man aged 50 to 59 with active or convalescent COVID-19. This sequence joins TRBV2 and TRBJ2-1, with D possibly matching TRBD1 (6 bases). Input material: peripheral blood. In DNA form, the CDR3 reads TGTGCCAGCAGTGTTACAGGGATAACTACCTACAATGAGCAGTTCTTC. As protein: CASSVTGITTYNEQFF.